This T cell receptor beta chain was captured in a study of blood T cell repertoires in COVID-19. Turning to the study itself: T cells, B-cell-depleted T cells, or PBMCs supplied cDNA or gDNA.

A COVID-19 case was met by exposed participants within 2 weeks before study entry. This CDR3 has 14 amino acids. V was clipped by 5 bases and J by 7 bases, with 12 bases between them. CDR1 and CDR2 (germline): KGHSH, LQKENI. The repertoire was sequenced with immunoSEQ multiplex PCR; TCRdb's copy has only in-frame clones and lacks some. Of 150,000 or so clones in the sample, over 80% were seen once. The sample taken for sequencing was PBMCs or T cells enriched from blood (not recorded which). This TCR was sampled from a woman between 45 and 60 years old who had been exposed to COVID-19. J is TRBJ1-6 and V is TRBV18, with D unresolved. CDR3 coding DNA: TGTGCCAGCTCAGTTGGACGGGAGAATTCACCCCTCCACTTT. Translated: CASSVGRENSPLHF.